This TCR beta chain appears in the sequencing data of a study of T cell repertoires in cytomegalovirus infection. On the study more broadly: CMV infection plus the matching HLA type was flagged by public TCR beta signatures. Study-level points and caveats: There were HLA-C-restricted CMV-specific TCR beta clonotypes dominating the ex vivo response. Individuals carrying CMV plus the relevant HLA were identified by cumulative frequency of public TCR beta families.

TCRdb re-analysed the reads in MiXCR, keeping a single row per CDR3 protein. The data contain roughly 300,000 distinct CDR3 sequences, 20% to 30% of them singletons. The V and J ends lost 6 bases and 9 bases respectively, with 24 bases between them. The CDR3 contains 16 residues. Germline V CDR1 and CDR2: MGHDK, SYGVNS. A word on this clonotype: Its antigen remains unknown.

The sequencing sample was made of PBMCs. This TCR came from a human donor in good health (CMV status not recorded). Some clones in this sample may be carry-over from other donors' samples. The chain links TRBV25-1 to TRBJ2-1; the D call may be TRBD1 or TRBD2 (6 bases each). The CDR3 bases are TGTGCCAGCAGCCTCGGAAAGAGGGGGGCACGAGGTGAGCAGTTCTTC. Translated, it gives CASSLGKRGARGEQFF. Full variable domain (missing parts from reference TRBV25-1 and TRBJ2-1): EADIYQTPRYLVIGTGKKITLECSQTMGHDKMYWYQQDPGMELHLIHYSYGVNSTEKGDLSSESTVSRIRTEHFPLTLESARPSHTSQYLCASSLGKRGARGEQFFGPGTRLTVL.